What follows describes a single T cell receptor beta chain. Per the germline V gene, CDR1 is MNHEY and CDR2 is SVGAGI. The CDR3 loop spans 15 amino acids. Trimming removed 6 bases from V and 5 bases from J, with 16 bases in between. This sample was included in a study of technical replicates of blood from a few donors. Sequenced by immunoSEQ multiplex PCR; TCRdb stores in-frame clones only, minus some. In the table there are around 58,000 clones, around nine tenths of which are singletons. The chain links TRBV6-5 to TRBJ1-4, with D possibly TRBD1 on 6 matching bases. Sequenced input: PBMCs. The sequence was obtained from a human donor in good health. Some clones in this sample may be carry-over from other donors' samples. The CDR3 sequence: CASRGAQGFNEKLFF. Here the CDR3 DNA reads TGTGCCAGCAGGGGGGCACAGGGATTCAATGAAAAACTGTTTTTT.